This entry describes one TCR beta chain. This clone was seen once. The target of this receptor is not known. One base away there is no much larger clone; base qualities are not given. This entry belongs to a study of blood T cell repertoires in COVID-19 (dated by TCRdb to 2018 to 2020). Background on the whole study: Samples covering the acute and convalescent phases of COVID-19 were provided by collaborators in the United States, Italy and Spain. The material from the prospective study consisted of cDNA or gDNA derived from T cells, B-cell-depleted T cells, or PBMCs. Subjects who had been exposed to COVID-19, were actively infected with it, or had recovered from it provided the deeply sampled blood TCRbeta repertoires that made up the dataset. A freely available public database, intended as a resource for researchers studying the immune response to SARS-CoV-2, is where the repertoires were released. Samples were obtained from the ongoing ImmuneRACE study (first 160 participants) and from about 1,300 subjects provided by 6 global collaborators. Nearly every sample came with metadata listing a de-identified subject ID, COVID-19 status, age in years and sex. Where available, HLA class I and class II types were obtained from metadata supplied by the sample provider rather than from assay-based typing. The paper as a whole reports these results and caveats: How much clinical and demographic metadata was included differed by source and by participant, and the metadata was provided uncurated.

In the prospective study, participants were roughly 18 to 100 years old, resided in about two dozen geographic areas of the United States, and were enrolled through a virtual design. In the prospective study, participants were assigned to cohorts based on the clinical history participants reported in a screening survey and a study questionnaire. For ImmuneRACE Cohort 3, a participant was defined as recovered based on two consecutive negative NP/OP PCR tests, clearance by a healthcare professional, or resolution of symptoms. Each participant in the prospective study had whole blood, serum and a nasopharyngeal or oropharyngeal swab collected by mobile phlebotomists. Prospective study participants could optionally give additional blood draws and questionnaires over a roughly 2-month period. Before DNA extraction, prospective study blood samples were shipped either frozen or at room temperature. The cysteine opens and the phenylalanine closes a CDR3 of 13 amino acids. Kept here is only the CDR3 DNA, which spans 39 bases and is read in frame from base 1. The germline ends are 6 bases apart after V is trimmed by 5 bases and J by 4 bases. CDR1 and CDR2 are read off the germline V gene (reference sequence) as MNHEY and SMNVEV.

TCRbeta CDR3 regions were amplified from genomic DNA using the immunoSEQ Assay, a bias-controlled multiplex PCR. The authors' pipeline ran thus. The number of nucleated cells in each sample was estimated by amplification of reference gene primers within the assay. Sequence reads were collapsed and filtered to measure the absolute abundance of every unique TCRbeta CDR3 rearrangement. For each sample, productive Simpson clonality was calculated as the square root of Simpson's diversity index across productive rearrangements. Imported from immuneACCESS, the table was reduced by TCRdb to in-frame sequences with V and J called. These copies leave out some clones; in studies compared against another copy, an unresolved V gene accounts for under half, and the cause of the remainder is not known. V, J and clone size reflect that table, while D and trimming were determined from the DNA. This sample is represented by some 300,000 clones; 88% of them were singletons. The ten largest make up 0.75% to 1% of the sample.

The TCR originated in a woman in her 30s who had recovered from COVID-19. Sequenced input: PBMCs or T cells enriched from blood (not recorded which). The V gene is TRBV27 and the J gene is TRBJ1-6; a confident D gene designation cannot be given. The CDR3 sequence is CASSTDYNSPLHF. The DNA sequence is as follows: TGTGCCAGCAGTACAGATTATAATTCACCCCTCCACTTT.